The table lists the clone carrying this T cell receptor beta chain with a few counts. The antigen is not known. In all sorted populations, purity surpassed 98%. The data originate from a study of beta chain features in type 1 diabetes. Across the study: Comparable age, gender and cell yields were observed in patients relative to healthy donors.

Study-level findings and limits: Amplification by PCR could prefer shorter templates, with the same effect in patients and controls. Within patients, naive, central memory and Treg TCRB repertoires seemed more similar than within healthy donors. In all four CD4+ subsets, TCRB CDR3 length was significantly, moderately reduced in type 1 diabetes.

What was sequenced were expressed TCRB transcripts, since all of the isolated RNA had been reverse transcribed. Only in-frame clones appear in the TCRdb table, and some are missing; sequencing was by immunoSEQ multiplex PCR. Among 500,000 to 800,000 clones listed, around 12% were seen once. CDR1 PRHDT and CDR2 FYEKMQ come from the germline V gene (reference sequence). Trimming at V came to 3 bases and at J to 4 bases, leaving 8 bases not matched to a gene. The CDR3 has 16 residues. The sample was naive CD4+ T cells from blood. This chain links TRBV13 with TRBJ1-4; 7 bases agree with TRBD1. The clonotype originates from a man in his thirties or forties with type 1 diabetes. The CDR3 here is CASSFSYRGLNEKLFF. The CDR3 coding sequence is TGTGCCAGCAGCTTCTCGTACAGGGGCCTTAATGAAAAACTGTTTTTT.